This T cell receptor beta chain derives from a study of blood T cell repertoires in COVID-19. Across the whole study: The United States, Italy and Spain provided the acute and convalescent COVID-19 samples.

Sequencing used immunoSEQ multiplex PCR; TCRdb keeps in-frame clones, though not all of them. The table shows about 98,000 clones, with about 88% occurring only once. The CDR3 is 13 amino acids. Deletions cut 5 bases from V and 3 bases from J, with 10 bases between. Germline V lookup: CDR1 MNHEY, CDR2 SMNVEV (reference sequence). The sequence came from a man aged 45 to 65 with active or convalescent COVID-19. Input material: peripheral blood. V is TRBV27 and J is TRBJ1-1; D unclear. CDR3 nucleotide sequence: TGTGCCAGCAGTACGAGTGAGGACACTGAAGCTTTCTTT. Residues: CASSTSEDTEAFF.